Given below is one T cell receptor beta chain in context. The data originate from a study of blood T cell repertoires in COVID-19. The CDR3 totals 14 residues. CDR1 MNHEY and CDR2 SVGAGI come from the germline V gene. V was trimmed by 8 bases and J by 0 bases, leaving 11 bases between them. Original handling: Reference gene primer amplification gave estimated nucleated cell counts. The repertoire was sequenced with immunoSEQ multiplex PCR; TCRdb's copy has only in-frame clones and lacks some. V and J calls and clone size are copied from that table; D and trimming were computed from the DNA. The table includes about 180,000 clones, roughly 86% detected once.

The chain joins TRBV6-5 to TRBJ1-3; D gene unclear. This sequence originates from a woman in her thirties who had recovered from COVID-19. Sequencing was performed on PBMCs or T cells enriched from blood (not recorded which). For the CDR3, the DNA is TGTGCCAGCGCCCCAGACAACTCTGGAAACACCATATATTTT. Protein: CASAPDNSGNTIYF.